These T cell receptor beta chains were read from a single sample in a study of blood T cell repertoires in COVID-19. Using immunoSEQ multiplex PCR, the repertoire was profiled, and TCRdb retains in-frame clones only, with some absent. Of about 260,000 clones listed, 75% to 90% are singletons. Material: peripheral blood. The source of these receptors is a man younger than 45 with active or convalescent COVID-19. Each CDR3 is given with its conserved first and last residue. A D gene is named only where the DNA matches it firmly. Size is stated for part of the rows, as once, few or many counts, or as a class when the clone is expanded.

j_call | clone_size | v_call | d_call | cdr3_aa | cdr3_nt
TRBJ2-2 | few | TRBV25-1 | - | CASSDYQGNTGELFF | TGTGCCAGCAGTGATTACCAGGGGAACACCGGGGAGCTGTTTTTT
TRBJ2-5 | - | TRBV15 | TRBD1 | CATSRDPGQAQETQYF | TGTGCCACCAGCAGAGACCCGGGACAGGCCCAAGAGACCCAGTACTTC
TRBJ2-6 | - | TRBV7-9 | TRBD1 | CASSSGQYSGANVLTF | TGTGCCAGCAGCTCGGGACAGTACTCTGGGGCCAACGTCCTGACTTTC
TRBJ1-1 | - | TRBV18 | TRBD1 | CASSPLAWGQGVVLTEAFF | TGTGCCAGCTCACCTCTGGCATGGGGACAGGGGGTTGTGCTGACTGAAGCTTTCTTT
TRBJ1-1 | - | TRBV27 | - | CASSFAGPSTEAFF | TGTGCCAGCAGTTTTGCAGGGCCGAGCACTGAAGCTTTCTTT
TRBJ2-2 | few | TRBV7-3 | TRBD1 | CASSLRRPIGTGDSGELFF | TGTGCCAGCAGCTTAAGGCGCCCGATCGGGACAGGAGACTCCGGGGAGCTGTTTTTT
TRBJ1-3 | - | TRBV30 | - | CAWSFDSQNTIYF | TGTGCCTGGAGTTTTGACAGCCAAAACACCATATATTTT
TRBJ2-2 | - | TRBV5-1 | TRBD2 | CASSLARLAGTGELFF | TGCGCCAGCAGCTTGGCCAGACTAGCGGGTACCGGGGAGCTGTTTTTT
TRBJ2-7 | - | TRBV10-1 | TRBD1 | CASSKGTGASYEQYF | TGCGCCAGCAGTAAAGGAACAGGGGCTTCCTACGAGCAGTACTTC
TRBJ1-2 | - | TRBV6-5 | - | CASSYAPGNYGYTF | TGTGCCAGCAGTTATGCCCCAGGGAACTATGGCTACACCTTC
TRBJ2-2 | once | TRBV19 | - | CASNDRGGYTGELFF | TGTGCCAGTAACGACAGGGGAGGGTACACCGGGGAGCTGTTTTTT
TRBJ2-7 | - | TRBV7-2 | - | CASGLYTYEQYF | TGTGCCAGCGGACTGTACACCTACGAGCAGTACTTC
TRBJ2-2 | - | TRBV6-5 | - | CASSYGSGYSGELFF | TGTGCCAGCAGTTATGGTTCAGGTTATTCCGGGGAGCTGTTTTTT
TRBJ1-5 | - | TRBV5-1 | - | CASSLGTPIGQPQHF | TGCGCCAGCAGCTTGGGGACACCTATAGGCCAGCCCCAGCATTTT
TRBJ1-5 | - | TRBV7-2 | TRBD1 | CASSLHRGFNQPQHF | TGTGCCAGCAGCCTACACAGGGGTTTCAATCAGCCCCAGCATTTT
TRBJ2-7 | - | TRBV14 | - | CASSQDLWDTQEQYF | TGTGCCAGCAGCCAAGATCTTTGGGACACCCAGGAGCAGTACTTC
TRBJ1-4 | - | TRBV4-3 | - | CASSQDLQGRVGRDEKLFF | TGCGCCAGCAGCCAAGACCTACAGGGTCGAGTGGGTCGAGATGAAAAACTGTTTTTT
TRBJ1-4 | - | TRBV19 | - | CASTGGGSIYEKLFF | TGTGCCAGTACCGGTGGAGGTTCCATTTATGAAAAACTGTTTTTT
TRBJ1-1 | once | TRBV10-2 | - | CASSESDRRNTEAFF | TGCGCCAGCAGTGAGTCTGACAGAAGAAACACTGAAGCTTTCTTT
TRBJ2-3 | few | TRBV12-3/TRBV12-4 | - | CASSLSVADTQYF | TGTGCCAGCAGTTTATCGGTAGCAGATACGCAGTATTTT
TRBJ2-7 | once | TRBV5-4 | TRBD1 | CASSSAVTGAYEQYF | TGTGCCAGCAGCTCGGCGGTGACAGGGGCCTACGAGCAGTACTTC
TRBJ1-6 | - | TRBV27 | - | CASRPTGSNSPLHF | TGTGCCAGCAGACCAACAGGCAGCAATTCACCCCTCCACTTT
TRBJ1-6 | once | TRBV3-1/TRBV3-2 | - | CASSQVHYNSPLHF | TGTGCCAGCAGCCAAGTACATTATAATTCACCCCTCCACTTT
TRBJ1-2 | - | TRBV6-9 | - | CASSRDISAHGYTF | TGTGCCAGCAGTAGGGACATCTCCGCCCATGGCTACACCTTC
TRBJ2-7 | - | TRBV7-9 | - | CASSEGGISEQYF | TGTGCCAGCAGCGAGGGGGGGATCAGCGAGCAGTACTTC
TRBJ1-2 | - | TRBV6-5 | TRBD1 | CASTEDRGSYGYTF | TGTGCCAGCACCGAGGACAGGGGATCGTACGGCTACACCTTC
TRBJ1-4 | - | TRBV9 | - | CASSVGANNEKLFF | TGTGCCAGCAGCGTTGGAGCGAATAATGAAAAACTGTTTTTT
TRBJ2-4 | - | TRBV19 | - | CASSIDLLAKNIQYF | TGTGCCAGTAGTATAGACCTACTAGCCAAAAACATTCAGTACTTC
TRBJ1-3 | - | TRBV18 | - | CASSPLQASSSGNTIYF | TGTGCCAGCTCACCATTACAGGCTTCAAGCTCTGGAAACACCATATATTTT
TRBJ1-6 | - | TRBV27 | TRBD1 | CASSFRTGGDSPLHF | TGTGCCAGCAGTTTTAGGACAGGGGGCGATTCACCCCTCCACTTT
TRBJ2-5 | - | TRBV19 | TRBD1 | CASSISRDRRPETQYF | TGTGCCAGTAGTATAAGCCGGGACAGGCGACCGGAGACCCAGTACTTC
TRBJ2-7 | once | TRBV7-2 | - | CASSPGYSYEQYF | TGTGCCAGCAGCCCAGGGTATTCATACGAGCAGTACTTC
TRBJ2-1 | - | TRBV2 | - | CASSELGGSSSYNEQFF | TGTGCCAGCAGTGAACTGGGGGGAAGCAGCTCCTACAATGAGCAGTTCTTC
TRBJ1-4 | - | TRBV2 | - | CASSRSRGKLDEKLFF | TGTGCCAGCAGTAGAAGCAGGGGAAAGTTGGATGAAAAACTGTTTTTT
TRBJ2-5 | - | TRBV11-3 | - | CASSLGAEETETQYF | TGTGCCAGCAGCTTAGGGGCGGAGGAGACGGAGACCCAGTACTTC
TRBJ1-4 | - | TRBV6-5 | - | CAGSRVAGEKLFF | TGTGCCGGCAGCCGCGTAGCCGGCGAAAAACTGTTTTTT
TRBJ1-2 | - | TRBV9 | - | CASSGGFNYGYTF | TGTGCCAGCAGCGGCGGATTTAACTATGGCTACACCTTC
TRBJ1-5 | - | TRBV2 | - | CASRGASYSNQPQHF | TGTGCCAGCAGGGGGGCATCTTATAGCAATCAGCCCCAGCATTTT
TRBJ2-7 | - | TRBV7-8 | - | CASSLESGGSSYEQYF | TGTGCCAGCAGCTTAGAGTCGGGGGGCAGCTCCTACGAGCAGTACTTC
TRBJ2-1 | - | TRBV21-1 | - | CASSKARDSPMDEQFF | TGTGCCAGCAGCAAAGCGAGGGATAGTCCCATGGATGAGCAGTTCTTC
TRBJ1-3 | few | TRBV7-9 | - | CASSLVPLGASGNTIYF | TGTGCCAGCAGCTTAGTCCCCCTTGGGGCATCTGGAAACACCATATATTTT
TRBJ2-3 | - | TRBV12-5 | TRBD1 | CASGAGTGASPDTQYF | TGTGCTAGTGGAGCCGGGACAGGGGCTAGTCCAGATACGCAGTATTTT
TRBJ2-1 | - | TRBV19 | TRBD1 | CASSMGPGTGVDEQFF | TGTGCCAGTAGTATGGGACCCGGGACAGGGGTAGATGAGCAGTTCTTC